The sequence of this T cell receptor (beta chain) was determined in a study of T-cell memory formation after mild COVID-19. Study-level information: There were largely donor-specific TCR clusters. Study-wide findings and caveats: The authors did not confirm SARS-CoV-2 specificity of second-wave clones peaking day 37. Later expanders leaned CD4+, whereas day 15 to 85 contracting clones were balanced CD4/CD8. Those CD4+ clones that contracted were mainly in CM and EM (CD8+ ones in EMRA).

TCRdb independently ran MiXCR on the 5' RACE reads; one entry per CDR3 protein. The profile covers about 320,000 distinct CDR3 sequences, with about 13% appearing a single time and approximately 22% taken by the ten largest. In its sample, this clonotype was seen a few times. Its antigen remains unknown. The CDR3 contains 15 residues. V lost 7 bases to trimming and J lost 6 bases; unmatched junction nucleotides: 9. Germline assignment: CDR1 MGHDK and CDR2 SYGVNS. The TCR comes from a man between 18 and 35 years old who had mild COVID-19 (a few samples of this study predate the infection). Cell type and time point are not known. Specimen: PBMCs or a T cell subset sorted from them (not recorded which). The chain uses TRBV25-1 and TRBJ2-3; 11 bases match TRBD2. CDR3 in amino acids: CASTTSRTSGDTQYF. The CDR3 nucleotides are TGTGCCAGCACCACAAGTCGGACTAGCGGGGATACGCAGTATTTT.